Detailed here is one T cell receptor beta chain. The data are from a study of technical replicates of blood from a handful of donors. The CDR3 length is 13 residues. The germline V gene has CDR1 MNHEY and CDR2 SMNVEV (reference sequence). V gave up 6 bases and J gave up 7 bases, with 13 bases separating them. Assay: immunoSEQ multiplex PCR; the TCRdb copy retains only in-frame clones and omits some. There are some 93,000 clones in the sample; 95% occur only once, and around 0.26% lies in the top ten. The TCR originated in a human donor in good health. The chain employs TRBV27 and TRBJ1-5; D is unclear. The sample consisted of T cells isolated from PBMCs. The DNA for the CDR3 is TGTGCCAGCAGCCCCTCTAACTCCCAGCCCCAGCATTTT. As protein: CASSPSNSQPQHF.